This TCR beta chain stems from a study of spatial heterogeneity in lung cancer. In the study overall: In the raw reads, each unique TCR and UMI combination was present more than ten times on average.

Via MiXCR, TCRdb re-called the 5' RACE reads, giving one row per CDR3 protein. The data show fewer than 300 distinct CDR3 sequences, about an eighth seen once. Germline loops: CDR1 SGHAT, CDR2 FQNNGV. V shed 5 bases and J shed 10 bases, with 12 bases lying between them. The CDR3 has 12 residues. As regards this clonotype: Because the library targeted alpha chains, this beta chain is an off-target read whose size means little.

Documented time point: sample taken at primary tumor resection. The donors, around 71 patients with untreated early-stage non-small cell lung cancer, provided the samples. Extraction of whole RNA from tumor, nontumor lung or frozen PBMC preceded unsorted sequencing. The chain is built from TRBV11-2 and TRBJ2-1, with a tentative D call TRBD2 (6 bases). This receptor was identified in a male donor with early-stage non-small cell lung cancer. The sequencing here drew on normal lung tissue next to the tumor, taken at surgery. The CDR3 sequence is CASSPLLAEQFF. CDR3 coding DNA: TGTGCCAGCAGCCCCCTCCTAGCGGAGCAGTTCTTC.